The 17 T cell receptor beta chains below were found in one sample sequenced in a study of T cells in Graves' hyperthyroidism and ophthalmopathy. Researchers amplified the TCR beta CDR3 regions from RNA transcripts. With the HTBI primer set, the TCR CDR3 went through a first round of RT-PCR. Each CDR3 protein is one row after TCRdb ran MiXCR on the multiplex PCR reads. The data hold some 350,000 distinct CDR3 sequences, with around 14% observed a single time. Sequenced sample: blood. The receptor source for this set is a woman under 30 with Graves' hyperthyroidism that later progressed to Graves' ophthalmopathy.

The chain links TRBV7-8 to TRBJ1-5; D is possibly TRBD1 (5 bases). The ends were cut back, 0 bases at V and 0 bases at J, with 6 bases in the middle. The CDR3 extends over 15 amino acids. The V gene's germline CDR1 is SGHVS and CDR2 FQNEAQ. CDR3 in amino acids: CASSLADTSNQPQHF. CDR3 nucleotides: TGTGCCAGCAGCTTAGCGGACACTAGCAATCAGCCCCAGCATTTT.

Only a few counts were recorded for this clonotype. This chain links TRBV29-1 with TRBJ1-4; D is unresolved. V shed 4 bases and J shed 7 bases, with 13 bases lying between them. The germline gives CDR1 SQVTM, CDR2 ANQGSEA. The CDR3 totals 13 residues. CDR3 in amino acids: CSVGWDVTEKLFF. CDR3 DNA: TGCAGCGTTGGATGGGATGTTACTGAAAAACTGTTTTTT. The variable domain in full, with the rest retrieved from reference TRBV29-1 and TRBJ1-4, is SAVISQKPSRDICQRGTSLTIQCQVDSQVTMMFWYRQQPGQSLTLIATANQGSEATYESGFVIDKFPISRPNLTFSTLTVSNMSPEDSSIYLCSVGWDVTEKLFFGSGTQLSVL.

For this clonotype: This sequence may be a read error, since a much larger clone differs from it by one base. This chain connects TRBV12-3 or TRBV12-4 to TRBJ2-1, with 10 bases lining up with TRBD2. Trimming cost V 10 bases and J 9 bases; bases outside gene matches: 15. The CDR3 contains 15 residues. CDR3 sequence reads: CAISRTSGPWGEQFF. CDR3 bases: TGTGCCATCAGCCGGACTAGCGGTCCTTGGGGTGAGCAGTTCTTC.

This clonotype showed up many times. The chain uses TRBV28 and TRBJ2-7; 14 nucleotides match TRBD2. The CDR3 consists of 20 residues. The germline CDR1 and CDR2 sequences are MDHEN and SYDVKM. The V segment lost 6 bases and the J segment 6 bases; nucleotides outside the gene matches: 22. CDR3 in amino acids: CASSPGKVKTSGRASGEQYF. CDR3 nucleotides: TGTGCCAGCAGCCCTGGGAAGGTCAAGACTAGCGGGAGGGCATCGGGCGAGCAGTACTTC.

This clonotype was observed a few times. The rearrangement uses TRBV19 and TRBJ2-2; 7 positions agree with TRBD1. This CDR3 contains 16 residues. CDR1 and CDR2 (germline): LNHDA, SQIVND (reference sequence). The V gene end was trimmed by 10 bases and the J gene end by 2 bases; junction bases not matched to a gene: 13. CDR3 region: CATHREQGNNTGELFF. The CDR3 DNA follows: TGTGCCACCCATAGGGAACAGGGGAACAACACCGGGGAGCTGTTTTTT.

With regard to this clonotype: A read error may explain this, as a much larger clone is one base away. The J gene is TRBJ2-1, the V gene TRBV2, with 14 bases identical to TRBD2. The germline V gene encodes CDR1 SNHLY and CDR2 FYNNEI. The V segment lost 3 bases and the J segment 8 bases; nucleotides outside the gene matches: 3. The CDR3 is 15 residues long. The CDR3, as DNA: TGTGCCAGCAGTGAGGGACTAGCGGGAGAGTATGAGCAGTTCTTC. As protein: CASSEGLAGEYEQFF.

In its sample, this clonotype was seen many times. The chain employs TRBV7-2 and TRBJ2-1, with 10 bases aligning to TRBD2. The V and J ends lost 4 bases and 3 bases, in that order; junction bases with no gene match: 9. Germline-derived CDR1 and CDR2 are SGHTA and FQGNSA. CDR3 length equals 17 residues. CDR3 sequence: CASSSGLAETYYNEQFF. CDR3 nucleotide sequence: TGTGCCAGCAGCTCAGGACTAGCGGAGACCTACTACAATGAGCAGTTCTTC.

This rearrangement joins TRBV6-2 or TRBV6-3 to TRBJ2-7; TRBD1 is a possible D gene (7 bases). The germline V and J ends were trimmed by 8 bases and 5 bases, with 16 bases remaining between them. Germline-derived CDR1 and CDR2 are MNHEY and SVGEGT. There are 13 residues in the CDR3. The CDR3 nucleotides are TGTGCCAGCGCAACACTCAGGGGGGACGAGCAGTACTTC. Translated: CASATLRGDEQYF.

CDR3 nucleotides: TGTGCCAGCAGGGAGTGGGGGTTGGTGAACACTGAAGCTTTCTTT. This encodes CASREWGLVNTEAFF. This chain links TRBV13 with TRBJ1-1; TRBD1 is a possible D gene (5 bases). The V end was cut by 6 bases, the J end by 0 bases, with 14 bases between. Germline V gives CDR1 PRHDT, CDR2 FYEKMQ (reference sequence). The CDR3 is made up of 15 amino acids.

At least ten counts were recorded for this clonotype. The V gene is TRBV3-1, the J gene TRBJ2-7; D is undetermined. Trimming took off 0 bases at V and 3 bases at J, with 9 bases between the two ends. In germline, CDR1 is LGHDT, CDR2 YNNKEL (reference sequence). This CDR3 region has 14 residues. The CDR3 bases are TGTGCCAGCAGCCAAGAATTTCCGAGCTACGAGCAGTACTTC. Protein: CASSQEFPSYEQYF.

This clonotype was picked up many times. V gene TRBV20-1 combines with J gene TRBJ2-5; 14 bases map to TRBD2. The germline V gene has CDR1 DFQATT and CDR2 SNEGSKA (reference sequence). This CDR3 region has 17 residues. Trimming took 5 bases from V and 0 from J; bases not matched to a gene: 8. The CDR3 coding sequence is TGCAGTGCTGTCCCGGGACTAGCGGGAGAGAACCAAGAGACCCAGTACTTC. Protein sequence: CSAVPGLAGENQETQYF.

The V gene is TRBV5-6, the J gene TRBJ1-2, with 9 bases fitting TRBD1. Germline V gives CDR1 SGHDT, CDR2 YYEEEE. Losses at the gene ends were 1 base for V and 3 bases for J; bases not matched to a gene: 7. The CDR3 has 16 amino acids. CDR3 protein: CASSLIWTGDDYGYTF. The DNA for the CDR3 is TGTGCCAGCAGCTTGATCTGGACAGGGGATGACTATGGCTACACCTTC.

The CDR3 reads CASARDPGSGANVLTF. CDR3 DNA: TGTGCCAGTGCTAGGGACCCTGGCTCTGGGGCCAACGTCCTGACTTTC. The chain links TRBV19 to TRBJ2-6; D tentatively reads TRBD1 or TRBD2 (5 bases each). Germline CDR1 and CDR2: LNHDA and SQIVND (reference sequence). The V and J ends lost 8 bases and 0 bases respectively, with 14 bases between them. The CDR3 contains 16 residues.

This clonotype was observed many times. This chain uses TRBV28 with TRBJ1-1; D gene ambiguous. Germline V CDR1 and CDR2: MDHEN, SYDVKM. This CDR3 has 17 residues. V was pared by 2 bases and J by 7 bases, with 23 bases between. CDR3: CASSLHRLKDIYYEAFF. The DNA for the CDR3 is TGTGCCAGCAGTTTACACCGCCTCAAGGATATTTACTATGAAGCTTTCTTT. Supplemented by reference TRBV28 and TRBJ1-1, the full variable domain reads DVKVTQSSRYLVKRTGEKVFLECVQDMDHENMFWYRQDPGLGLRLIYFSYDVKMKEKGDIPEGYSVSREKKERFSLILESASTNQTSMYLCASSLHRLKDIYYEAFFGQGTRLTVV.

In its sample, this clonotype was seen a few times. V and J are TRBV6-4 and TRBJ2-1, with D maybe TRBD2 (5 bases). Germline V gives CDR1 MRHNA, CDR2 SNTAGT. Trimming left V 2 bases short and J 0 bases short, with 11 bases between. This CDR3 is 16 amino acids long. CDR3 bases: TGTGCCAGCAGTGACGGGAGCCTAAGCTCCTACAATGAGCAGTTCTTC. The encoded protein is CASSDGSLSSYNEQFF.

There are a few counts of this clonotype. It may be a read error: a sequence one base away is much more abundant. The CDR3 does not end in the conserved phenylalanine or tryptophan, so this is likely a read error. The rearrangement joins TRBV20-1 to TRBJ1-1; D ambiguous. V shed 0 bases and J shed 4 bases, with 12 bases lying between them. The V gene's germline CDR1 is DFQATT and CDR2 SNEGSKA (reference sequence). The CDR3 totals 14 residues. The CDR3, as DNA: TGCAGTGCTAGAGAGGGTGGGCCACGCACTGAAGCTTTCCTT. Its protein is CSAREGGPRTEAFL.

In its sample, this clonotype was seen many times. The V call is TRBV14, the J call TRBJ1-1; D gene unclear. V dropped 1 base and J dropped 1 base, with 10 bases sitting between them. The germline gives CDR1 SGHDN, CDR2 FVKESK. The CDR3 has 15 residues. The CDR3 is CASSQVPHQNTEAFF. The CDR3 bases are TGTGCCAGCAGCCAAGTCCCTCACCAGAACACTGAAGCTTTCTTT.